Presented here are 29 T cell receptor beta chains from one specimen sequenced in a study of vaccination and CD4 T cells after COVID-19 (dated by TCRdb to the early 2020s). No cognate antigen is known for these TCRs. Libraries were prepared through PCR. The sample was run on an Illumina iSeq 100. TCR sequencing of DNA from cultured CD4+ T cells used the Oncomine TCR Beta short-read assay at the Johns Hopkins FTIC core. TCRdb trimmed public reads at Q25 via fastp, called clones via MiXCR and kept in-frame beta chains. Each entry merges the rows of one CDR3 protein and shows their most common DNA and genes. The sample includes about 20,000 distinct CDR3 sequences, with about 66% observed a single time. Together, the top ten hold 3.7% of the sample. In the paper's terms, the treatment or condition label means: approximately nine-day PBMC culture with coronavirus spike peptide pools or control peptides (ViraFEST assay).

The material sequenced was CD4+ T cells from blood, cultured in vitro. Receptor source: a human donor who had recovered from COVID-19.

The chain couples TRBV7-2 to TRBJ1-1; weak D call: TRBD1 (6 bases). V lost 4 bases, J lost 2 bases, and 11 bases lay in between. CDR1 and CDR2 from the germline V gene are SGHTA and FQGNSA. This CDR3 has 14 residues. This chain's CDR3 is CASSSWGANTEAFF. Here the CDR3 DNA reads TGTGCCAGCAGCTCCTGGGGGGCAAACACTGAAGCTTTCTTT.

The rearrangement uses TRBV7-8 and TRBJ2-7; no reliable D call. With the DNA end fitting TRBJ2-5 better, the J assignment may be wrong. The CDR3 consists of 13 residues. CDR1 is SGHVS and CDR2 is FQNEAQ in the germline V gene. The CDR3 is CASSLGAQETQYF. The CDR3 nucleotides are TGTGCCAGCAGCTTAGGGGCCCAAGAGACCCAGTACTTC.

The chain recombines TRBV24-1 with TRBJ2-7; TRBD1 might be the D (5 bases). Germline CDR1 and CDR2: KGHDR and SFDVKD. V lost 1 base, J lost 3 bases, and 9 bases lay in between. This CDR3 has 14 residues. CDR3 DNA: TGTGCCACCAGTGATTTCGACAGACACTACGAGCAGTACTTC. It yields the protein CATSDFDRHYEQYF.

The rearrangement uses TRBV2 and TRBJ2-7; tentative D call: TRBD1 (5 bases). Trimming removed 2 bases from V and 6 bases from J, with 14 bases in between. Germline values: CDR1 SNHLY, CDR2 FYNNEI. CDR3 length: 14 residues. The CDR3 protein is CASSESGRASEQYF. The CDR3 bases are TGTGCCAGCAGTGAAAGTGGCAGGGCGAGCGAGCAGTACTTC.

The chain is built from TRBV6-2 or TRBV6-3 and TRBJ2-3; TRBD2 matches at 10 bases. This CDR3 contains 13 residues. Germline CDR1 and CDR2: MNHEY and SVGEGT. Trimming cost V 6 bases and J 3 bases; bases outside gene matches: 0. CDR3 loop: CASRTSGTDTQYF. CDR3 DNA: TGTGCCAGCAGGACTAGCGGGACAGATACGCAGTATTTT.

The table lists this clonotype with a count of one. The gene calls are TRBV11-3 and TRBJ2-3; 11 nucleotides match TRBD2. Germline CDR1 reads SGHNT; CDR2 reads YENEEA. V lost 4 bases, J lost 8 bases, and 20 bases stayed unmatched. This CDR3 has 19 amino acids. The CDR3 sequence is CASSSRLAGPLRTKGTQYF. CDR3 in DNA: TGTGCCAGCAGCTCCCGACTAGCGGGGCCCCTTCGGACAAAGGGTACGCAGTATTTT.

This chain uses TRBV30 with TRBJ2-1; D might be TRBD2 (7 bases). V dropped 0 bases and J dropped 15 bases, with 18 bases sitting between them. The CDR3 loop spans 13 amino acids. Germline-derived CDR1 and CDR2 are GTSNPN and SVGIG (reference sequence). CDR3 residues: CAWSVDPGGQSFF. CDR3 sequence (DNA): TGTGCCTGGAGTGTAGATCCGGGGGGCCAGTCGTTCTTC.

The V and J genes are TRBV20-1 and TRBJ1-5, with 7 nucleotides matching TRBD1. V was pared by 3 bases and J by 4 bases, with 15 bases of the junction left unmatched. CDR1 is DFQATT, CDR2 SNEGSKA, per germline (reference sequence). This CDR3 has 17 amino acids. The chain's CDR3 is CSASKGTDLTANQPQHF. The CDR3 DNA reads as TGCAGTGCTAGTAAAGGGACAGACCTGACTGCGAATCAGCCCCAGCATTTT.

This clonotype was seen only a few times. The chain employs TRBV7-2 and TRBJ1-5; no clear D gene. Germline-derived CDR1 and CDR2 are SGHTA and FQGNSA. Trimming cost V 5 bases and J 3 bases, with 5 bases left between them. The CDR3 covers 12 residues. CDR3 DNA: TGTGCCAGCAGCCCCGACAATCAGCCCCAGCATTTT. It encodes CASSPDNQPQHF.

V usage is TRBV7-2 and J usage is TRBJ2-5, with 10 positions matching TRBD1. After removal of 5 bases from V and 5 bases from J, the junction contained 5 bases not matched to a gene. CDR3 length: 14 amino acids. Germline CDR1 and CDR2: SGHTA and FQGNSA. CDR3 region: CASSPDRGQETQYF. The CDR3 nucleotides read TGTGCCAGCAGCCCCGACAGGGGGCAGGAGACCCAGTACTTC. Full variable domain (outside the CDR3, taken from reference TRBV7-2 and TRBJ2-5): GAGVSQSPSNKVTEKGKDVELRCDPISGHTALYWYRQSLGQGLEFLIYFQGNSAPDKSGLPSDRFSAERTGGSVSTLTIQRTQQEDSAVYLCASSPDRGQETQYFGPGTRLLVL.

V is TRBV30 and J is TRBJ2-7; 9 nucleotides line up with TRBD1. Germline V gene data show CDR1 as GTSNPN and CDR2 as SVGIG (reference sequence). With V trimmed by 5 bases and J by 2 bases, 1 base remained unmatched. CDR3 length: 12 amino acids. CDR3 residues: CAWGQGPYEQYF. The CDR3 DNA sequence: TGTGCCTGGGGACAGGGGCCCTACGAGCAGTACTTC.

V gene TRBV27 combines with J gene TRBJ1-5; perhaps TRBD1 as D (5 bases). CDR1 and CDR2 (germline): MNHEY, SMNVEV (reference sequence). The CDR3 spans 14 residues. The V and J ends lost 8 bases and 3 bases respectively, with 14 bases between them. CDR3 loop: CASGERGPNQPQHF. In nucleotides, the CDR3 is TGTGCCAGCGGGGAAAGGGGACCCAATCAGCCCCAGCATTTT.

This chain uses TRBV2 with TRBJ2-1, with 11 bases lining up with TRBD2. The length of the CDR3 is 11 residues. V shed 6 bases and J 15 bases; nucleotides not matched to a gene: 4. The germline V gene encodes CDR1 SNHLY and CDR2 FYNNEI. The CDR3 DNA is TGTGCCAGCAGAGCTACTAGCGGGGGGTTCTTC. Translation: CASRATSGGFF.

J is TRBJ2-1 and V is TRBV7-9, with D possibly TRBD2 on 6 matching bases. The CDR3 covers 16 residues. Germline V gives CDR1 SEHNR, CDR2 FQNEAQ (reference sequence). V was cut by 1 base and J by 6 bases, with 16 bases left in between. The chain's CDR3 is CASSLEVGRRGNEQFF. The DNA of the CDR3 is TGTGCCAGCAGCTTAGAGGTGGGACGGCGGGGCAATGAGCAGTTCTTC.

This chain uses TRBV7-9 with TRBJ2-5, with a tentative D call TRBD1 (6 bases). V lost 5 bases and J 5 bases, leaving 18 bases between the germline ends. Per germline, CDR1 SEHNR and CDR2 FQNEAQ (reference sequence). The CDR3 totals 15 residues. CDR3 coding DNA: TGTGCCAGCAGCCTCCAGCAGGGGCCCCAGGAGACCCAGTACTTC. Its translation is CASSLQQGPQETQYF.

J is TRBJ1-2 and V is TRBV6-1, with 9 nucleotides matching TRBD1. This CDR3 is 13 amino acids long. J gave up 4 bases and V 7 bases, and 4 bases lay outside the gene matches. Germline assignment: CDR1 MNHNS and CDR2 SASEGT. CDR3 residues: CASTRTGAYGYTF. The CDR3 DNA sequence: TGTGCCAGCACTAGGACAGGGGCCTATGGCTACACCTTC.

The gene calls are TRBV30 and TRBJ1-1; D gene uncertain. The CDR3 loop spans 13 amino acids. V lost 1 base to trimming and J lost 1 base, with 7 bases between them. Germline values: CDR1 GTSNPN, CDR2 SVGIG (reference sequence). In DNA form, the CDR3 reads TGTGCCTGGAGTGCTATTGAGAACACTGAAGCTTTCTTT. Translating gives CAWSAIENTEAFF.

The chain is built from TRBV20-1 and TRBJ2-1; 10 bases align to TRBD1. Germline loops: CDR1 DFQATT, CDR2 SNEGSKA (reference sequence). This CDR3 has 13 amino acids. The CDR3 DNA is TGCAGCACGGGACAGGGGACCTACAATGAGCAGTTCTTC. This sequence encodes CSTGQGTYNEQFF.

This clonotype was seen only a few times. The rearrangement uses TRBV2 and TRBJ1-5, with D perhaps matching TRBD1 (5 bases). The CDR3 covers 15 residues. Germline CDR1 SNHLY, CDR2 FYNNEI. V gave up 2 bases and J gave up 3 bases, with 11 bases separating them. The CDR3 is CASSERTGLNQPQHF. The CDR3 coding sequence is TGTGCCAGCAGTGAAAGAACAGGCCTCAATCAGCCCCAGCATTTT.

This chain joins TRBV6-1 and TRBJ1-2, with D tentatively TRBD1 (5 bases). Germline V gene lookup returns CDR1 MNHNS and CDR2 SASEGT. The length of the CDR3 is 13 residues. Trimming took 3 bases from V and 4 from J, leaving 9 bases between them. DNA of the CDR3: TGTGCCAGCAGTGAGGGGCTTGGCTATGGCTACACCTTC. Residues: CASSEGLGYGYTF.

This chain connects TRBV20-1 to TRBJ1-5; D unclear. The CDR3 covers 13 residues. Germline CDR1 reads DFQATT; CDR2 reads SNEGSKA (reference sequence). V shed 5 bases and J shed 3 bases, with 11 bases lying between them. CDR3 DNA: TGCAGTGCTGAGGATAGGTCCAATCAGCCCCAGCATTTT. Translated: CSAEDRSNQPQHF.

This clonotype was seen a handful of times. The chain has TRBV7-9 and TRBJ1-1, with no clear D. This CDR3 is 15 amino acids long. The ends were cut back, 6 bases at V and 4 bases at J, with 18 bases in the middle. Germline CDR1 SEHNR, CDR2 FQNEAQ (reference sequence). The CDR3 nucleotides are TGTGCCAGCAGTCAACAAGGTCAGATCGGCACTGAAGCTTTCTTT. It specifies CASSQQGQIGTEAFF.

The J gene is TRBJ2-2, the V gene TRBV11-3; TRBD1 agrees at 8 bases. V shed 4 bases and J 0 bases; nucleotides not matched to a gene: 4. The CDR3 consists of 16 residues. Germline V lookup: CDR1 SGHNT, CDR2 YENEEA. CDR3 bases: TGTGCCAGCAGCTGGGGGACAGGTTCGAACACCGGGGAGCTGTTTTTT. This codes for CASSWGTGSNTGELFF. The full variable domain, its missing parts supplied by reference TRBV11-3 and TRBJ2-2, is EAGVVQSPRYKIIEKKQPVAFWCNPISGHNTLYWYLQNLGQGPELLIRYENEEAVDDSQLPKDRFSAERLKGVDSTLKIQPAELGDSAVYLCASSWGTGSNTGELFFGEGSRLTVL.

The CDR3 coding sequence is TGCAGCGTTGAAGGCTCCCACCCTGAGGACTATGGCTACACCTTC. As protein: CSVEGSHPEDYGYTF. This chain links TRBV29-1 with TRBJ1-2; D is ambiguous. CDR1 and CDR2 (germline): SQVTM, ANQGSEA. The CDR3 has 15 residues. V lost 1 base and J 3 bases, leaving 15 bases between the germline ends.

In its sample, this clonotype was seen once. The rearrangement links TRBV20-1 to TRBJ1-6, with 9 bases aligning to TRBD1. V lost 0 bases to trimming and J lost 7 bases; unmatched junction nucleotides: 4. CDR1 DFQATT and CDR2 SNEGSKA come from the germline V gene (reference sequence). CDR3 length: 15 residues. CDR3 amino acids: CSARDGTGINSPLHF. CDR3 DNA sequence: TGCAGTGCTAGAGATGGGACAGGGATCAATTCACCCCTCCACTTT.

The chain combines TRBV20-1 with TRBJ1-2; 7 bases are shared with TRBD1. The CDR3 is 12 residues long. The V and J ends lost 4 bases and 4 bases, in that order; junction bases with no gene match: 3. The germline CDR1 and CDR2 sequences are DFQATT and SNEGSKA (reference sequence). CDR3 residues: CSATTGSYGYTF. The CDR3 coding sequence is TGCAGTGCTACGACAGGGAGCTATGGCTACACCTTC.

The CDR3, as DNA: TGTGCCAGCAGACCAGACAGACACAATCAGCCCCAGCATTTT. Residues: CASRPDRHNQPQHF. The chain is built from TRBV6-2 or TRBV6-3 and TRBJ1-5, with a tentative D call TRBD1 (5 bases). The CDR3 length is 14 residues. Germline V gene lookup returns CDR1 MNHEY and CDR2 SVGEGT. V was clipped by 6 bases and J by 3 bases, with 12 bases between them.

This chain uses TRBV4-2 with TRBJ1-2; no clear D gene. The V end was cut by 2 bases, the J end by 3 bases, with 10 bases between. The CDR3 totals 14 residues. Germline assignment: CDR1 LGHNA and CDR2 YNFKEQ. The CDR3 DNA reads as TGTGCCAGCAGCCAAAGTACCCGAGACTATGGCTACACCTTC. Protein product: CASSQSTRDYGYTF.

Comment on this clonotype: The junction differs from germline at one of its ends, possibly a read error. This rearrangement joins TRBV20-1 to TRBJ2-5, with no clear D. This CDR3 is built from 11 residues. CDR1 DFQATT and CDR2 SNEGSKA come from the germline V gene (reference sequence). CDR3 protein: CSARHQETQYF. CDR3 coding DNA: TGCAGTGCGCGCCACCAGGAGACCCAGTACTTC.